Listed below are T cell receptor beta chains from one sample, sequenced in a study of PD-L1 blockade in urothelial cancer. The assay was immunoSEQ multiplex PCR, and TCRdb's table has in-frame clones only and misses some. The sample includes tens of thousands of clones, more than 65% of them seen just once. The specimen was PBMCs, collected around atezolizumab (anti-PD-L1) treatment. The receptors derive from a man between 70 and 80 years old with urothelial cancer. Both conserved end residues are part of each CDR3. A D gene is named only where the DNA matches it firmly. A clone size is listed for some rows: how often the clone was seen (once, few, many), or a class if it is expanded.

V gene	clone size	J gene	D gene	CDR3 protein	CDR3 DNA
TRBV7-3	.	TRBJ2-3	.	CASSVGGSSTDTQYF	TGTGCCAGCAGCGTAGGGGGTAGCAGCACAGATACGCAGTATTTT
TRBV6-6	.	TRBJ1-5	.	CASNSQPQHF	TGTGCCAGCAATTCACAGCCCCAGCATTTT
TRBV30	medium-sized	TRBJ1-2	.	CAWAPGAGSYTF	TGTGCCTGGGCTCCTGGGGCAGGGAGCTACACCTTC
TRBV2	.	TRBJ1-1	TRBD1	CASSPGTGGREAFF	TGTGCCAGCAGTCCCGGGACAGGGGGCAGGGAAGCTTTCTTT
TRBV5-4	.	TRBJ1-1	TRBD1	CASSLPGQDTEAFF	TGTGCCAGCAGCTTACCGGGACAGGACACTGAAGCTTTCTTT
TRBV7-9	.	TRBJ2-5	.	CASSTVETQYF	TGTGCCAGCAGCACAGTGGAGACCCAGTACTTC
TRBV6-1	.	TRBJ2-1	.	CASRAVGQGNNEQFF	TGTGCCAGCAGGGCTGTGGGCCAGGGCAACAATGAGCAGTTCTTC
TRBV28	.	TRBJ2-1	.	CASSSGLPEQFF	TGTGCCAGCAGTTCAGGACTACCTGAGCAGTTCTTC
TRBV2	few	TRBJ2-7	.	CASSGDTGYEQYF	TGTGCCAGCAGTGGGGACACAGGATACGAGCAGTACTTC
TRBV13	.	TRBJ2-3	.	CASTPEGQSTDTQYF	TGTGCCAGCACCCCTGAGGGACAAAGCACAGATACGCAGTATTTT
TRBV28	.	TRBJ1-5	.	CASRRGNSNQPQHF	TGTGCCAGCAGGCGGGGGAATAGCAATCAGCCCCAGCATTTT
TRBV7-8	.	TRBJ2-3	TRBD2	CASTTSGSSDTQYF	TGTGCCAGCACAACTAGCGGGAGTAGTGATACGCAGTATTTT
TRBV5-1	.	TRBJ2-7	.	CASSLGGGESYEQYF	TGCGCCAGCAGCTTAGGGGGGGGCGAGTCCTACGAGCAGTACTTC
TRBV4-1	.	TRBJ2-1	TRBD2	CASSPRTSGGSYNEQFF	TGCGCCAGCAGCCCGAGAACTAGCGGAGGCTCCTACAATGAGCAGTTCTTC
TRBV12-5	few	TRBJ2-5	.	CASGLMSRLAQFQETQYF	TGTGCTAGTGGTTTGATGAGCCGGCTAGCGCAGTTCCAAGAGACCCAGTACTTC
TRBV27	few	TRBJ1-5	TRBD1	CASSSGGSQPQHF	TGTGCCAGCAGTTCAGGGGGATCGCAGCCCCAGCATTTT
TRBV5-1	.	TRBJ1-5	TRBD1	CASSLSGTGGNQPQHF	TGCGCCAGCAGTTTATCCGGGACAGGGGGGAATCAGCCCCAGCATTTT
TRBV5-6	few	TRBJ2-1	.	CASSLAEYEQFF	TGTGCCAGCAGCTTGGCTGAGTATGAGCAGTTCTTC
TRBV7-3	.	TRBJ2-1	.	CASSLSQYNEQFF	TGTGCCAGCAGCTTAAGCCAGTACAATGAGCAGTTCTTC
TRBV28	.	TRBJ2-5	.	CASSSRPKTGETQYF	TGTGCCAGCAGTTCCCGTCCGAAAACGGGAGAGACCCAGTACTTC
TRBV7-2	.	TRBJ1-5	TRBD1	CASSLRQGAQPQHF	TGTGCCAGCAGCTTAAGACAGGGGGCCCAGCCCCAGCATTTT
TRBV7-9	.	TRBJ1-1	TRBD1	CASSSGQGARGTEAFF	TGTGCCAGCAGCTCGGGACAGGGGGCGAGGGGCACTGAAGCTTTCTTT
TRBV7-9	.	TRBJ1-1	.	CASSPIGGSTEAFF	TGTGCCAGCAGCCCGATTGGCGGGAGCACTGAAGCTTTCTTT
TRBV4-3	.	TRBJ1-2	TRBD1	CASSQARDRDYGYTF	TGCGCCAGCAGCCAAGCTCGGGACAGGGACTATGGCTACACCTTC
TRBV5-6	few	TRBJ2-2	TRBD2	CASSEPGTSGKTGELFF	TGTGCCAGCAGCGAACCCGGGACTAGCGGGAAAACCGGGGAGCTGTTTTTT
TRBV29-1	.	TRBJ1-4	.	CSAVGEGYEKLFF	TGCAGCGCAGTCGGGGAAGGGTATGAAAAACTGTTTTTT
TRBV9	.	TRBJ2-7	.	CASSGGAGVSYEQYF	TGTGCCAGCAGCGGAGGGGCAGGGGTCTCCTACGAGCAGTACTTC
TRBV6-6	.	TRBJ2-3	TRBD2	CASSPGTSGGDTQYF	TGTGCCAGCAGTCCCGGGACTAGCGGTGGAGATACGCAGTATTTT
TRBV30	.	TRBJ2-4	.	CACPSEAKNIQYF	TGTGCCTGTCCTTCGGAGGCCAAAAACATTCAGTACTTC
TRBV5-1	few	TRBJ2-2	TRBD2	CASNPSGSGELFF	TGCGCCAGCAACCCTAGCGGGAGCGGGGAGCTGTTTTTT
TRBV7-9	.	TRBJ2-7	TRBD2	CASSFIAGGPHEQYF	TGTGCCAGCAGCTTCATAGCGGGAGGGCCCCACGAGCAGTACTTC
TRBV27	.	TRBJ1-1	TRBD1	CASSFRVDRGFGNTEAFF	TGTGCCAGCAGTTTCCGTGTGGACAGGGGATTCGGAAACACTGAAGCTTTCTTT
TRBV5-1	.	TRBJ2-5	.	CASSGQGNQETQYF	TGCGCCAGCAGCGGGCAGGGTAACCAAGAGACCCAGTACTTC
TRBV6-5	.	TRBJ2-1	TRBD2	CASRHEGLAGGEQFF	TGTGCCAGCAGGCACGAGGGACTAGCGGGAGGGGAGCAGTTCTTC
TRBV2	.	TRBJ2-1	TRBD2	CASRRKREAHEQFF	TGTGCCAGCCGACGAAAGCGGGAGGCCCATGAGCAGTTCTTC
TRBV7-2	.	TRBJ2-3	.	CASNQGWGTDTQYF	TGTGCCAGCAACCAGGGGTGGGGCACAGATACGCAGTATTTT
TRBV5-4	.	TRBJ2-7	TRBD2	CASSLTTIPGLAYEQYF	TGTGCCAGCAGCTTGACGACCATACCGGGACTAGCCTACGAGCAGTACTTC